This T cell receptor (beta chain) was documented in a study of T cell repertoires in cytomegalovirus infection. This clonotype occurred many times. Germline V CDR1 and CDR2: MNHNS, SASEGT. This CDR3 region has 14 residues. The V gene lost 8 bases and the J gene lost 0 bases, with 13 bases spanning the gap. MiXCR was run by TCRdb on the reads, yielding one entry per CDR3 protein. The repertoire holds hundreds of thousands of distinct CDR3 sequences, with 24% as singletons. This chain joins TRBV6-1 and TRBJ1-1, with a possible D match to TRBD1 (5 bases). The sequenced material came from CD8+ T cells from PBMCs. The sequence came from a human donor in good health (CMV status not recorded). Some clones in this sample may be carry-over from other donors' samples. CDR3 sequence: CASQRAGMNTEAFF. CDR3 nucleotide sequence: TGTGCCAGCCAAAGAGCAGGGATGAACACTGAAGCTTTCTTT.